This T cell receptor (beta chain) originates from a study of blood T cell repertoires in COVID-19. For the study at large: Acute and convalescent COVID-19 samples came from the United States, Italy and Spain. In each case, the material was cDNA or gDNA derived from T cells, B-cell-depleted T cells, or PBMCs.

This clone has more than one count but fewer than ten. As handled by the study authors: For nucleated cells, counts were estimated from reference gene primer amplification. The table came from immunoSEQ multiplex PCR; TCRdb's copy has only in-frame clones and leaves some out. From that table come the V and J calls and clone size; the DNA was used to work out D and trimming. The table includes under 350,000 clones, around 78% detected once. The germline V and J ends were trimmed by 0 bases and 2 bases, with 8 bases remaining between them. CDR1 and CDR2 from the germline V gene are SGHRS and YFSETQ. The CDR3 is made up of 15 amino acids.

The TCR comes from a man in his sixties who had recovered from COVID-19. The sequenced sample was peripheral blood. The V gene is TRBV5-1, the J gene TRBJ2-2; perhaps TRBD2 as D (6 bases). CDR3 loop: CASSLVAVNTGELFF. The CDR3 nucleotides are TGCGCCAGCAGCTTGGTAGCGGTCAACACCGGGGAGCTGTTTTTT.